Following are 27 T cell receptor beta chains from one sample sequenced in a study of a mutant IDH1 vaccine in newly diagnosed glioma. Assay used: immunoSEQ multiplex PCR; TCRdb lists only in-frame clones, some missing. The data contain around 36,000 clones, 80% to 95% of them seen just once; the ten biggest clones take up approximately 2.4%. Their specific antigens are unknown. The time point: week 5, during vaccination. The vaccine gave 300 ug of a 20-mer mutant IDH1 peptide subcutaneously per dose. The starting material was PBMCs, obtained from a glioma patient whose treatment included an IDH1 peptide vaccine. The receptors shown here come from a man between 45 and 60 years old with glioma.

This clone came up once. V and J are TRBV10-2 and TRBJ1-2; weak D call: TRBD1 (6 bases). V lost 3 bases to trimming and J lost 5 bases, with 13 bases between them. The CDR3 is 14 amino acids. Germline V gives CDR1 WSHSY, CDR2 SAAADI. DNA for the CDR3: TGCGCCAGCAGTGAAACAGGGAGTGGGTATGGCTACACCTTC. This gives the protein CASSETGSGYGYTF.

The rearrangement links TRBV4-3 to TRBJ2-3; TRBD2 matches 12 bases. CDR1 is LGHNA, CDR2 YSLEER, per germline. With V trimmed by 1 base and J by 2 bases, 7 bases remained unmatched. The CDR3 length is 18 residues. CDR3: CASSQGKTSGGTTDTQYF. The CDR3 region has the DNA TGCGCCAGCAGCCAAGGCAAGACTAGCGGGGGAACCACAGATACGCAGTATTTT.

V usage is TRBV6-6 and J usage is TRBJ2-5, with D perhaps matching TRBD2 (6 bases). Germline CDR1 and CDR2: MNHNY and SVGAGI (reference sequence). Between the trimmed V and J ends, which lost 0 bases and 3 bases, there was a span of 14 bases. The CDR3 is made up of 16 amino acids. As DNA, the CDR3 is TGTGCCAGCAGTTACTCCCTATGGGGGGATAAAGAGACCCAGTACTTC. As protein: CASSYSLWGDKETQYF.

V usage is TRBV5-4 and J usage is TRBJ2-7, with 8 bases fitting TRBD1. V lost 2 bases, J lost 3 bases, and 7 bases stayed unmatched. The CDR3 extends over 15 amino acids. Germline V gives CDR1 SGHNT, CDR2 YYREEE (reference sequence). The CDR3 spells CASSFPGTGLYEQYF. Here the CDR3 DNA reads TGTGCCAGCAGCTTCCCCGGGACAGGCCTCTACGAGCAGTACTTC.

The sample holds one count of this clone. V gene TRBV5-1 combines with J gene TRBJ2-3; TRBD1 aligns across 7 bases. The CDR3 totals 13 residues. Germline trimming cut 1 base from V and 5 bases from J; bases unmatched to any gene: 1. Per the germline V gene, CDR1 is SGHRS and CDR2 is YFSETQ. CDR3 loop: CASSLRDRDTQYF. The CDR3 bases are TGCGCCAGCAGCTTGCGGGACAGAGATACGCAGTATTTT. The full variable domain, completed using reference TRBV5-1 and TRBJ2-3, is KAGVTQTPRYLIKTRGQQVTLSCSPISGHRSVSWYQQTPGQGLQFLFEYFSETQRNKGNFPGRFSGRQFSNSRSEMNVSTLELGDSALYLCASSLRDRDTQYFGPGTRLTVL.

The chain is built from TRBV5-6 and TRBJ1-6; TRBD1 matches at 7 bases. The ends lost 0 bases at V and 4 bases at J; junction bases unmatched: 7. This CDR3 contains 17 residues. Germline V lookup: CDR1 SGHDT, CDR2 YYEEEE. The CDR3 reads CASSLGSSGQYNSPLHF. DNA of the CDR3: TGTGCCAGCAGCTTGGGCTCCTCGGGACAGTATAATTCACCCCTCCACTTT.

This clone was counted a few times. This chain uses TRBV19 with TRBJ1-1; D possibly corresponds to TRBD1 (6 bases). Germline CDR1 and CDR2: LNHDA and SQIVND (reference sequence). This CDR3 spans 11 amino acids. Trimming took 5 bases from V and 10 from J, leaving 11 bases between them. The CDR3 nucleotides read TGTGCCAGTAGTTCCAGGGGACGAGCTTTCTTT. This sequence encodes CASSSRGRAFF.

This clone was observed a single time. The DNA of the CDR3 is TGTGCCAGCAGCTTAACTCCATCCAGCAATGAGCAGTTCTTC. Protein sequence: CASSLTPSSNEQFF. This sequence joins TRBV7-8 and TRBJ2-1; D ambiguous. The CDR3 is made up of 14 amino acids. Germline V gives CDR1 SGHVS, CDR2 FQNEAQ. Trimming pared 2 bases from V and 6 bases from J, leaving 11 bases between.

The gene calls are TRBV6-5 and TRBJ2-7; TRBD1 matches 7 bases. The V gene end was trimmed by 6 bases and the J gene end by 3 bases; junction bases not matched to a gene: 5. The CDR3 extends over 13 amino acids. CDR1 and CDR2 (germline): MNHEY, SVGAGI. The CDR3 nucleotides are TGTGCCAGCAGGCGAACAGGGGTCTACGAGCAGTACTTC. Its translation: CASRRTGVYEQYF.

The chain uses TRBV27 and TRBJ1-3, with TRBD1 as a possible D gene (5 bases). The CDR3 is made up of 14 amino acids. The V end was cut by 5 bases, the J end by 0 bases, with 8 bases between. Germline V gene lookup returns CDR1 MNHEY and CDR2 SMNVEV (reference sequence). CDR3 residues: CASSPRGSGNTIYF. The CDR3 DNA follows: TGTGCCAGCAGTCCAAGGGGCTCTGGAAACACCATATATTTT.

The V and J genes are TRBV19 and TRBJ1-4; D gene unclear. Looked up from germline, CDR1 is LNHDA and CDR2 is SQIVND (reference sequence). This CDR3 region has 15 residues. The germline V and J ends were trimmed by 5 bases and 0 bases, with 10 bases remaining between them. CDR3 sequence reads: CASSLRPATNEKLFF. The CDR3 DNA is TGTGCCAGTAGTCTCCGCCCCGCAACTAATGAAAAACTGTTTTTT.

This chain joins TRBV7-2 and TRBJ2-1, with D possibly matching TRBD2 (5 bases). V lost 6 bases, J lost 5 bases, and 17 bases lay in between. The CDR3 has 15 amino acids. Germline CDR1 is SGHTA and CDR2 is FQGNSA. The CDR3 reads CASRTGGSGNNEQFF. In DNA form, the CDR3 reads TGTGCCAGCAGAACTGGTGGGAGCGGAAACAATGAGCAGTTCTTC.

The CDR3 DNA is TGTGCCAGCAGCTTAGGGAGCATCGGAAACACCATATATTTT. Protein: CASSLGSIGNTIYF. The V gene is TRBV7-9, the J gene TRBJ1-3; D is undetermined. Trimming removed 1 base at V and 4 bases at J, with 8 bases between. Germline V gives CDR1 SEHNR, CDR2 FQNEAQ (reference sequence). This CDR3 spans 14 amino acids.

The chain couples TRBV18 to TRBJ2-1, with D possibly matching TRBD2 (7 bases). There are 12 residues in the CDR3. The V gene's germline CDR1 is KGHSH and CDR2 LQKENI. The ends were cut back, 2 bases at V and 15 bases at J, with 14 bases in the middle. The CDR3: CASSPMTGGGFF. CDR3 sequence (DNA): TGTGCCAGCTCACCAATGACGGGGGGCGGGTTCTTC.

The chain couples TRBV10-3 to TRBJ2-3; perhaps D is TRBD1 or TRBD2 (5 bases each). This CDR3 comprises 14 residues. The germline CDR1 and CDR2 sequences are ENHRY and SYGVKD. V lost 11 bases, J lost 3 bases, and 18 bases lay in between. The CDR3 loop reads CAVDSGTATDTQYF. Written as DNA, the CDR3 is TGTGCCGTAGACTCCGGGACGGCGACAGATACGCAGTATTTT.

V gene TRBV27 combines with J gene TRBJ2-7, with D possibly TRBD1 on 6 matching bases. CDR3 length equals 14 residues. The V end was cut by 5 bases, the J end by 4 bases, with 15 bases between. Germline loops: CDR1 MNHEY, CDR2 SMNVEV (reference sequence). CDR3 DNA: TGTGCCAGCAGTCCCGGGACATCGCCGTACGAGCAGTACTTC. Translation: CASSPGTSPYEQYF.

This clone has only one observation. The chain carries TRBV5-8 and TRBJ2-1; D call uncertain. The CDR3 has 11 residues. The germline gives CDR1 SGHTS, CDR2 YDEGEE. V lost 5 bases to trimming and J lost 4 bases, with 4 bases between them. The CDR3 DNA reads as TGTGCCAGCAGGCGGTACAATGAGCAGTTCTTC. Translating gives CASRRYNEQFF.

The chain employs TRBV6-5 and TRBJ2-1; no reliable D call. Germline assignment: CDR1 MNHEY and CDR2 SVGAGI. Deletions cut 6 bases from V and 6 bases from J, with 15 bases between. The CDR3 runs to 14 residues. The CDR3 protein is CASSARRRFNEQFF. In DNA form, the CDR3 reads TGTGCCAGCAGCGCGAGACGTCGGTTCAATGAGCAGTTCTTC.

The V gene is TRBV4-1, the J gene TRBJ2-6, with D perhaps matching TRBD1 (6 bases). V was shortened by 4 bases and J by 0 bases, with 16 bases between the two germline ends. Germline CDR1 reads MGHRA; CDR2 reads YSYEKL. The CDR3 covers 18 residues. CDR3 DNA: TGCGCCAGCAGCCCGACAAGGGGACAAAGCTCTGGGGCCAACGTCCTGACTTTC. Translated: CASSPTRGQSSGANVLTF.

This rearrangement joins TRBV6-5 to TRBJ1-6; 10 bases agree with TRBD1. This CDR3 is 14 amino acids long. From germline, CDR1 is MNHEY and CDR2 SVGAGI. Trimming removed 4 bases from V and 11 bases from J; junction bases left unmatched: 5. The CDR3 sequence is CASSSTGTGAPLHF. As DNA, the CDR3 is TGTGCCAGCAGTTCTACCGGGACAGGGGCACCCCTCCACTTT.

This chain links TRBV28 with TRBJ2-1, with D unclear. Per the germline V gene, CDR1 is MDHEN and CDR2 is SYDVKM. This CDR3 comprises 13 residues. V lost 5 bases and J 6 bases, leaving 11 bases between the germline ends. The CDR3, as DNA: TGTGCCAGCAGTCGGGCTCCCTCCAATGAGCAGTTCTTC. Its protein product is CASSRAPSNEQFF.

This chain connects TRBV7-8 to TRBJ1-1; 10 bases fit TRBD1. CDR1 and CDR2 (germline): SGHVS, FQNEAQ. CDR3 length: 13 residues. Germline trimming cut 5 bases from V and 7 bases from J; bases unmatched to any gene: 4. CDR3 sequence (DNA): TGTGCCAGCAGCCTGGACAGGGGGGGTGAAGCTTTCTTT. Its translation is CASSLDRGGEAFF. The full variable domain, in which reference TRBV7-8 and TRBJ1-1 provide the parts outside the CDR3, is GAGVSQSPRYKVAKRGQDVALRCDPISGHVSLFWYQQALGQGPEFLTYFQNEAQLDKSGLPSDRFFAERPEGSVSTLKIQRTQQEDSAVYLCASSLDRGGEAFFGQGTRLTVV.

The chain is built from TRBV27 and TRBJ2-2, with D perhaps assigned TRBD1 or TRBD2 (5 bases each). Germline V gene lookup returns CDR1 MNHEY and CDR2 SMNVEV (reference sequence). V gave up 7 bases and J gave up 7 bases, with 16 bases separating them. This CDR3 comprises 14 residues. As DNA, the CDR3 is TGTGCCAGCATCAAGACCGGGGCTAGCGGGGAGCTGTTTTTT. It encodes CASIKTGASGELFF.

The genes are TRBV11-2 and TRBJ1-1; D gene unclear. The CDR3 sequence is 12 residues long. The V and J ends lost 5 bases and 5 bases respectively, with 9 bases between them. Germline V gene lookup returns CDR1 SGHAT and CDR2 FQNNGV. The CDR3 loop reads CASSLGWTEAFF. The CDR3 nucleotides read TGTGCCAGCAGCCTCGGGTGGACTGAAGCTTTCTTT.

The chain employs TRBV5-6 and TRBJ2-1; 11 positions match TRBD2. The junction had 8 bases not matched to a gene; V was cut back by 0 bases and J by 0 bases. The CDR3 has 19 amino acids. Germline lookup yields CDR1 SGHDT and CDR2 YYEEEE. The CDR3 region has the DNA TGTGCCAGCAGCTTGGCGGCTAGCGGGGGGCGGAGCTCCTACAATGAGCAGTTCTTC. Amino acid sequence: CASSLAASGGRSSYNEQFF.

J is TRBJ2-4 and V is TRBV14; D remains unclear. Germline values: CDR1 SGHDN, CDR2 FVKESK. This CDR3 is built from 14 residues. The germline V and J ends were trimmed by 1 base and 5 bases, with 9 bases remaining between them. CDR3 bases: TGTGCCAGCAGCCAAGCGGGCAGTCAAAACATTCAGTACTTC. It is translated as CASSQAGSQNIQYF.

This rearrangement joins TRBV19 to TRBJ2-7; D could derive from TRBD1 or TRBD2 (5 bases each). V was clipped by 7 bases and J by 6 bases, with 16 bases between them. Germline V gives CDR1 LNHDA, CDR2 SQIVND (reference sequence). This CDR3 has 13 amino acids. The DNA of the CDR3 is TGTGCCAGTAAGAGGGGAGATAGGGGCGAGCAGTACTTC. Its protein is CASKRGDRGEQYF.